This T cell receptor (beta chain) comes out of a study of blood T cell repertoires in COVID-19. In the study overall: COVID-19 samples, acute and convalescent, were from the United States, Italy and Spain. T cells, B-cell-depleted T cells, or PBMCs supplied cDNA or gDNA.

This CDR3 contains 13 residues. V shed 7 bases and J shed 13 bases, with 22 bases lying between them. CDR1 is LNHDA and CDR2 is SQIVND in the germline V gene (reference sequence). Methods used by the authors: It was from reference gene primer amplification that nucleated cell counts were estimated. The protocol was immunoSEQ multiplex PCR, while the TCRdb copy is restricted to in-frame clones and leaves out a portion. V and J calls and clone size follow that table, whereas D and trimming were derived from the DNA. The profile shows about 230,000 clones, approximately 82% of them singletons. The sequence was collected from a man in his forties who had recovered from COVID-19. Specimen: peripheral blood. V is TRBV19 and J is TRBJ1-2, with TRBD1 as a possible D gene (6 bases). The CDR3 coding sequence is TGTGCCAGTAACAACCGTACAGGGTTTAGAGGCACCTTC. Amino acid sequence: CASNNRTGFRGTF.